This passage covers 2 T cell receptor beta chains from one sample sequenced in a study of glioma-infiltrating T cells. Amplification of TCR alpha and beta CDR3 regions from RNA used iRepertoire nested multiplex PCR. TCRdb analysed the multiplex PCR reads with MiXCR anew, one entry per CDR3 protein. The table has tens of thousands of distinct CDR3 sequences, roughly 40% seen once. The sequenced sample consisted of glioma tissue, nonneoplastic brain tissue, or PBMCs (not recorded which). Every receptor here comes from a human donor with low-grade glioma or glioblastoma, undergoing nonglioma brain surgery, or in good health (not recorded which).

With respect to this clonotype: This sequence may be a read error, since a much larger clone differs from it by one base. The CDR3 does not end in the conserved phenylalanine or tryptophan, so this is likely a read error. The chain uses TRBV29-1 and TRBJ2-1; no reliable D call. The ends were cut back, 0 bases at V and 1 base at J, with 7 bases in the middle. The CDR3 runs 14 residues. CDR1 is SQVTM and CDR2 is ANQGSEA in the germline V gene. The CDR3 DNA sequence: TGCAGCGTTGAAGATCTGGGGTCCTACAATGAGCAGTTCTCC. Translation: CSVEDLGSYNEQFS.

To note about this clonotype: One end of the junction is discordant with germline, which a read error may explain. This sequence joins TRBV29-1 and TRBJ2-2; 11 bases fit TRBD2. Germline lookup yields CDR1 SQVTM and CDR2 ANQGSEA. CDR3 length: 15 amino acids. This chain's CDR3 is CSVLFSGRAPGDLFF. CDR3 nucleotides: TGCAGCGTCCTCTTTAGCGGGAGGGCCCCCGGGGATCTGTTTTTT.